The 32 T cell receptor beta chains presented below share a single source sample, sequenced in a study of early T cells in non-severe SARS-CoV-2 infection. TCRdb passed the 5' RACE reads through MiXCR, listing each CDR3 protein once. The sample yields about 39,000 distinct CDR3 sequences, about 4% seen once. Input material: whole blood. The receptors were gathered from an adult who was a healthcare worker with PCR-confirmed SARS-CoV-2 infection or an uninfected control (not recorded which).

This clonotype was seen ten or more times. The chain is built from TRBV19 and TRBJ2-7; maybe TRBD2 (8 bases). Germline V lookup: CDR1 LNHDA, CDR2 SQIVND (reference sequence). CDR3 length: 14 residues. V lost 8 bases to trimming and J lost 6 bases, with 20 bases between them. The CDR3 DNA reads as TGTGCCAGTTCCCAACCGGGAGGGGGCGGCGAGCAGTACTTC. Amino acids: CASSQPGGGGEQYF.

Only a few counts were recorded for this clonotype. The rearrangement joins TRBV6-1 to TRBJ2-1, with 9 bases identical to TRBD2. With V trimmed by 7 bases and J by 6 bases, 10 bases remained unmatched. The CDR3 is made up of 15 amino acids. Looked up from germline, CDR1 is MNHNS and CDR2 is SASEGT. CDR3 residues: CASTELASGVNEQFF. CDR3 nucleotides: TGTGCCAGCACAGAACTGGCTAGCGGGGTCAATGAGCAGTTCTTC.

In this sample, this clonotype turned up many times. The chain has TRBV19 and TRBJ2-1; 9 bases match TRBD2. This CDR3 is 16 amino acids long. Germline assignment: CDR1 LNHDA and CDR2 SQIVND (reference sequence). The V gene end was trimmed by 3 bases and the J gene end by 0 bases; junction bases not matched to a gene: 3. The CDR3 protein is CASSIGSGGSYNEQFF. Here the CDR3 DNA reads TGTGCCAGTAGTATTGGTAGCGGGGGCTCCTACAATGAGCAGTTCTTC.

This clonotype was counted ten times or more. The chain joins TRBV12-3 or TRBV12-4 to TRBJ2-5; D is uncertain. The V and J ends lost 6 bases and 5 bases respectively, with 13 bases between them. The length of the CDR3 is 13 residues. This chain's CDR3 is CASSLLLWETQYF. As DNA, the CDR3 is TGTGCCAGCAGCCTCCTCCTTTGGGAGACCCAGTACTTC.

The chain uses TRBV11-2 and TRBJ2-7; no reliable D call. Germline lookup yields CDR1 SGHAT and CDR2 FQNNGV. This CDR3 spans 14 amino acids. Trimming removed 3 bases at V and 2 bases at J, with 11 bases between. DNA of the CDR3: TGTGCCAGCAGCTTCGATCTGGGGACCTACGAGCAGTACTTC. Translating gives CASSFDLGTYEQYF.

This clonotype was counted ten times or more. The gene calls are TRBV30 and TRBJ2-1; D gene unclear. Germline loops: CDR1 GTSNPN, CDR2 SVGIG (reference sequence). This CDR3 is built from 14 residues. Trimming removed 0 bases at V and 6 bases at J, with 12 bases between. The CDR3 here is CAWSVGSQVNEQFF. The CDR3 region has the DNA TGTGCCTGGAGTGTAGGTAGTCAGGTCAATGAGCAGTTCTTC. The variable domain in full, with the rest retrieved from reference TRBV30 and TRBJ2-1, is SQTIHQWPATLVQPVGSPLSLECTVEGTSNPNLYWYRQAAGRGLQLLFYSVGIGQISSEVPQNLSASRPQDRQFILSSKKLLLSDSGFYLCAWSVGSQVNEQFFGPGTRLTVL.

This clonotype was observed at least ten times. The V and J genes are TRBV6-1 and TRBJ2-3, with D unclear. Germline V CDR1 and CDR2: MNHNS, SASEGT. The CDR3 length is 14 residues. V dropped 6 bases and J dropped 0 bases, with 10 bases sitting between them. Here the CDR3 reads CASRMTVSTDTQYF. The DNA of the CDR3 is TGTGCCAGCAGAATGACCGTTAGCACAGATACGCAGTATTTT.

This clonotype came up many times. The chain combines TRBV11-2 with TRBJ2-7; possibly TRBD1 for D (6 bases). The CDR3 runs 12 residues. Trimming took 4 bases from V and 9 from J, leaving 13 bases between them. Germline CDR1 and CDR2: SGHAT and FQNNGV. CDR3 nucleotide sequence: TGTGCCAGCAGCTCACAGGGTTATGGGCAGTACTTC. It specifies CASSSQGYGQYF.

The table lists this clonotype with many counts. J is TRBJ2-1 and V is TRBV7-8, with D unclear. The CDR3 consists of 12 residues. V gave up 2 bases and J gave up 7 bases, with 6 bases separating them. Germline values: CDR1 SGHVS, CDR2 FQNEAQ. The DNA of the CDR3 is TGTGCCAGCAGCTTACCCCGAAATGAGCAGTTCTTC. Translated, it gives CASSLPRNEQFF. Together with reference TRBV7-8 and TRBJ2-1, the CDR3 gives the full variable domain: GAGVSQSPRYKVAKRGQDVALRCDPISGHVSLFWYQQALGQGPEFLTYFQNEAQLDKSGLPSDRFFAERPEGSVSTLKIQRTQQEDSAVYLCASSLPRNEQFFGPGTRLTVL.

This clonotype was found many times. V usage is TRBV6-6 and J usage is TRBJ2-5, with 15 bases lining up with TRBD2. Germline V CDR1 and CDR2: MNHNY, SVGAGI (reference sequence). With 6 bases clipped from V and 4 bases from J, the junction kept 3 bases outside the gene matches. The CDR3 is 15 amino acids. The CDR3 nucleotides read TGTGCCAGCAGACAGGGACTAGCGGGGGGAGAGACCCAGTACTTC. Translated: CASRQGLAGGETQYF.

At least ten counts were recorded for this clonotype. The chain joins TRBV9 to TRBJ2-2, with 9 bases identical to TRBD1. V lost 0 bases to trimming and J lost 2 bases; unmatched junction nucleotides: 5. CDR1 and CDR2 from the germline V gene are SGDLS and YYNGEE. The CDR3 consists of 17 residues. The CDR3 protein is CASSVAGQGHNTGELFF. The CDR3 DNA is TGTGCCAGCAGCGTAGCGGGACAGGGTCATAACACCGGGGAGCTGTTTTTT.

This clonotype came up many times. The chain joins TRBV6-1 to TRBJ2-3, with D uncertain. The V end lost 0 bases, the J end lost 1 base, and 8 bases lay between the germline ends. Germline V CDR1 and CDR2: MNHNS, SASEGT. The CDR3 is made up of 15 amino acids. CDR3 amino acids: CASSEAGQGTDTQYF. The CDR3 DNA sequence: TGTGCCAGCAGTGAAGCTGGTCAGGGCACAGATACGCAGTATTTT.

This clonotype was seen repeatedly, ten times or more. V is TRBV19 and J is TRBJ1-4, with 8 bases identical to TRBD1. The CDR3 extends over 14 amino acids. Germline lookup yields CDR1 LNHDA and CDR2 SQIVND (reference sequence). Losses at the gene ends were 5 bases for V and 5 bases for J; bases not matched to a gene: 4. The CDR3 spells CASSWTGTNEKLFF. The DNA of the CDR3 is TGTGCCAGTAGTTGGACAGGGACCAATGAAAAACTGTTTTTT.

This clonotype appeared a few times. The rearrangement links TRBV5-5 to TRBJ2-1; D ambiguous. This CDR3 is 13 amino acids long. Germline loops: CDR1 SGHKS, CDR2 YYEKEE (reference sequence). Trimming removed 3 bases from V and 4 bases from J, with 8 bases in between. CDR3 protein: CASSSGYYNEQFF. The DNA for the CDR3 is TGTGCCAGCAGCTCCGGGTATTACAATGAGCAGTTCTTC.

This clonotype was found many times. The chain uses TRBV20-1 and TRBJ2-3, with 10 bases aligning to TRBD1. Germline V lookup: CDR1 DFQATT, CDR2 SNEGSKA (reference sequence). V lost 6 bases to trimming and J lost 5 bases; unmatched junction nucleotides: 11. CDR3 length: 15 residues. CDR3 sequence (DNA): TGCAGTGCCCCGACAGGGGGCTATCGTGGAGATACGCAGTATTTT. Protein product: CSAPTGGYRGDTQYF.

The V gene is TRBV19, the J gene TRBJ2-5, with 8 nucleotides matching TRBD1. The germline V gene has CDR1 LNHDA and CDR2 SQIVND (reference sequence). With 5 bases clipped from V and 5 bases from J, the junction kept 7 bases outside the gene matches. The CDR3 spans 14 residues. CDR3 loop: CASSLGQARETQYF. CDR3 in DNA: TGTGCCAGTAGTTTGGGACAGGCACGGGAGACCCAGTACTTC. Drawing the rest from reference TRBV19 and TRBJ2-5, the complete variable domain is DGGITQSPKYLFRKEGQNVTLSCEQNLNHDAMYWYRQDPGQGLRLIYYSQIVNDFQKGDIAEGYSVSREKKESFPLTVTSAQKNPTAFYLCASSLGQARETQYFGPGTRLLVL.

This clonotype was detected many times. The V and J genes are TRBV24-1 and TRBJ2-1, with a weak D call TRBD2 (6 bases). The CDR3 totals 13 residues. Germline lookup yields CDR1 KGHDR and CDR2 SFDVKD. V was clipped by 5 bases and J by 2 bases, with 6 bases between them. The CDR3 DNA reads TGTGCCACCAGTGGGGGGGCCTACAATGAGCAGTTCTTC. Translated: CATSGGAYNEQFF.

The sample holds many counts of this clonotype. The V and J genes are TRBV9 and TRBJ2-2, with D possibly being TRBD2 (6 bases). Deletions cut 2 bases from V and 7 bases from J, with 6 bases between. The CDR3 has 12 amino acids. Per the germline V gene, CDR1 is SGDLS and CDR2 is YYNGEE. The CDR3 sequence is CASSVGGGELFF. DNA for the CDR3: TGTGCCAGCAGCGTCGGGGGCGGGGAGCTGTTTTTT. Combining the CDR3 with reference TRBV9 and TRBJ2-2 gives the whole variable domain DSGVTQTPKHLITATGQRVTLRCSPRSGDLSVYWYQQSLDQGLQFLIQYYNGEERAKGNILERFSAQQFPDLHSELNLSSLELGDSALYFCASSVGGGELFFGEGSRLTVL.

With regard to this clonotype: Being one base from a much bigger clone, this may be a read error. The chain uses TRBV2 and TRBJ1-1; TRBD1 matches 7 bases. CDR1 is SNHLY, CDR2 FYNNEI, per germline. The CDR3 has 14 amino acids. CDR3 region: CASSAGTENPEAFF. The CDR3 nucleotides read TGTGCCAGCAGCGCCGGGACAGAGAACCCTGAAGCTTTCTTT.

CDR3: CASRQTGKEEQYF. The CDR3 DNA reads as TGTGCCAGCAGACAAACAGGGAAGGAGGAGCAGTACTTC. J is TRBJ2-7 and V is TRBV14, with D tentatively TRBD1 (6 bases). There are 13 residues in the CDR3. Trimming cost V 6 bases and J 7 bases, with 16 bases left between them. Germline values: CDR1 SGHDN, CDR2 FVKESK. Together with reference TRBV14 and TRBJ2-7, the CDR3 gives the full variable domain: EAGVTQFPSHSVIEKGQTVTLRCDPISGHDNLYWYRRVMGKEIKFLLHFVKESKQDESGMPNNRFLAERTGGTYSTLKVQPAELEDSGVYFCASRQTGKEEQYFGPGTRLTVT.

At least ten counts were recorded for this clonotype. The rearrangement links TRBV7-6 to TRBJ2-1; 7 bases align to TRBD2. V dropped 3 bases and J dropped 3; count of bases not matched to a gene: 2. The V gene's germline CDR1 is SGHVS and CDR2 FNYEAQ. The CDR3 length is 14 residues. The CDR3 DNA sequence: TGTGCCAGCAGCTTTGCGGGAGACTACAATGAGCAGTTCTTC. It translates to CASSFAGDYNEQFF.

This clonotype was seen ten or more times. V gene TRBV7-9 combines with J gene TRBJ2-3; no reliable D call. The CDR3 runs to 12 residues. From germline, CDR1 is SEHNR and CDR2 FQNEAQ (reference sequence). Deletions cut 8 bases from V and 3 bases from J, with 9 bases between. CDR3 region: CASRESTDTQYF. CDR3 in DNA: TGTGCCAGCCGCGAGTCGACAGATACGCAGTATTTT.

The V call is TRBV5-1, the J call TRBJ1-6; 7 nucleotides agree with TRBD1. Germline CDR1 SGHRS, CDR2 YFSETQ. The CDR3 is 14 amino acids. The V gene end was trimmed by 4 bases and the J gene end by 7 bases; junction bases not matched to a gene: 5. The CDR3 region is CASSGGTENSPLHF. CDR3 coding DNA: TGCGCCAGCAGCGGCGGGACAGAGAATTCACCCCTCCACTTT.

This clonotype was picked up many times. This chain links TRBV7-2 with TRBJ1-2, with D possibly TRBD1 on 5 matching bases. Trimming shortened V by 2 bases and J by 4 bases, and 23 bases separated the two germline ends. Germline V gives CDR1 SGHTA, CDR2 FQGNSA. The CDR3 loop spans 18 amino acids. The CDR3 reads CASSLPAASRTSLYGYTF. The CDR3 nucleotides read TGTGCCAGCAGCTTACCCGCCGCCTCTAGGACAAGCCTCTATGGCTACACCTTC.

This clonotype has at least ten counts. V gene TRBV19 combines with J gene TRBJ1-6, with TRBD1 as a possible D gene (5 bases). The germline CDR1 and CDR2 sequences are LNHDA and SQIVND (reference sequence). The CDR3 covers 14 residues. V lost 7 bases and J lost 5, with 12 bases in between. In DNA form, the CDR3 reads TGTGCCAGTACCCTGGGGGAAAATAATTCACCCCTCCACTTT. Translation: CASTLGENNSPLHF.

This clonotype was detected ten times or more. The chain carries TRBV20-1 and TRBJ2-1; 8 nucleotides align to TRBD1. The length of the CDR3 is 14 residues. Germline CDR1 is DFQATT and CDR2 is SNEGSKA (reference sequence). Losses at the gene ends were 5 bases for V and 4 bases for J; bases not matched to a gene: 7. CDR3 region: CSAHRGVRYNEQFF. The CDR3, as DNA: TGCAGTGCTCACAGGGGGGTGAGGTACAATGAGCAGTTCTTC.

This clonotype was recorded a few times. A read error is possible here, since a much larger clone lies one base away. CDR3 residues: CVSSLTAWGQATTYEQYF. CDR3 bases: TGTGTCAGCAGCTTAACCGCTTGGGGACAGGCAACGACTTACGAGCAGTACTTC. The rearrangement joins TRBV7-6 to TRBJ2-7, with 8 bases that match TRBD1. The CDR3 length is 18 residues. Germline V gives CDR1 SGHVS, CDR2 FNYEAQ.

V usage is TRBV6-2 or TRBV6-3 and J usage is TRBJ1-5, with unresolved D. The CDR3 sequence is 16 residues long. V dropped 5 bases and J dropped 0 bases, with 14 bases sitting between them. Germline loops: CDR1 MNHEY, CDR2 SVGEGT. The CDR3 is CASSPPWAYSNQPQHF. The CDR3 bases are TGTGCCAGCAGTCCCCCTTGGGCCTATAGCAATCAGCCCCAGCATTTT.

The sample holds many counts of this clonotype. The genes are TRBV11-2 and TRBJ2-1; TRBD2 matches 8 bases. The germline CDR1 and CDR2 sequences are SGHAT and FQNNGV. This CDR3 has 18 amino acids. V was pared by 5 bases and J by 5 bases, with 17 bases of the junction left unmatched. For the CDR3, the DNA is TGTGCCAGCAGCCCCTACCCCACTATAGCGGGATCTCACAATGAGCAGTTCTTC. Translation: CASSPYPTIAGSHNEQFF.

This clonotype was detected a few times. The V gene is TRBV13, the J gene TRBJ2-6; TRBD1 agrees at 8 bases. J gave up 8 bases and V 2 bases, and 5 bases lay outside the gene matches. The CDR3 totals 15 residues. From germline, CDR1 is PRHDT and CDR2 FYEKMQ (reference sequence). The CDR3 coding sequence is TGTGCCAGCAGCTTACGAACAGGGGGGACCAACGTCCTGACTTTC. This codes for CASSLRTGGTNVLTF.

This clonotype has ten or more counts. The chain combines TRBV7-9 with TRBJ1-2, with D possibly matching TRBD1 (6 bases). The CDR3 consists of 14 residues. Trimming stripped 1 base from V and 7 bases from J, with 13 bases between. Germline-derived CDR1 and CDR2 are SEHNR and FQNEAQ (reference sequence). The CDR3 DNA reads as TGTGCCAGCAGCTTAGGGACAGCTCTCGTTGGCTACACCTTC. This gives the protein CASSLGTALVGYTF.

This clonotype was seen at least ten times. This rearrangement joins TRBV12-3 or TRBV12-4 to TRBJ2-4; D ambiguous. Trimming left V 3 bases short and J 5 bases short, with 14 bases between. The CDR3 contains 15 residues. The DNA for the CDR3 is TGTGCCAGCAGTTTCATGGGCCCACGGGAAAACATTCAGTACTTC. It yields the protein CASSFMGPRENIQYF.